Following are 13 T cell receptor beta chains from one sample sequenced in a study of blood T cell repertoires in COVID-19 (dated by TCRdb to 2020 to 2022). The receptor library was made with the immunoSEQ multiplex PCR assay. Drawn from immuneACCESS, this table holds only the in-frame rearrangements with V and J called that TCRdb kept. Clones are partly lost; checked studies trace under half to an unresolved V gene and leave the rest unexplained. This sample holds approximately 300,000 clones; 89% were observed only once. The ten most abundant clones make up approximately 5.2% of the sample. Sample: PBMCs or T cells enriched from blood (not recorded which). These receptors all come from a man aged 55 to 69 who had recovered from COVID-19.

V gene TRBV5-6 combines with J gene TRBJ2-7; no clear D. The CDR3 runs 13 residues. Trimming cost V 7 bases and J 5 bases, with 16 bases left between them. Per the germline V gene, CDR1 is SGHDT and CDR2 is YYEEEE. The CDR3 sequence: CASLNRANHEQYF. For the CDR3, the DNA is TGTGCCAGCCTTAACAGAGCAAACCACGAGCAGTACTTC.

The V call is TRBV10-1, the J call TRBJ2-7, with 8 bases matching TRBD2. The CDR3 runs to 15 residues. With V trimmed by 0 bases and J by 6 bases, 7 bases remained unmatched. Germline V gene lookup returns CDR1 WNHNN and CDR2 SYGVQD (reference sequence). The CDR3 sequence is CASSESTSGSFEQYF. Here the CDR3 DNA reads TGCGCCAGCAGTGAGTCGACAAGCGGGAGTTTCGAGCAGTACTTC.

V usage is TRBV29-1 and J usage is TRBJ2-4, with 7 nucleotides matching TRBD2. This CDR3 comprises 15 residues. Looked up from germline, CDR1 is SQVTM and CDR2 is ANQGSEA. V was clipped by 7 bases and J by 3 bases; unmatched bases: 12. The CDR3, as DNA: TGCAGCGCTAACACGGGACTAATCGGCAAAAACATTCAGTACTTC. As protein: CSANTGLIGKNIQYF.

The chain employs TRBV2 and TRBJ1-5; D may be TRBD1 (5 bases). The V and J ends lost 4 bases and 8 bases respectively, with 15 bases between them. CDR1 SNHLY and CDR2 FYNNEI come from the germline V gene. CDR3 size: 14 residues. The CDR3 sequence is CASSGIGASEPQHF. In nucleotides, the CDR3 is TGTGCCAGCAGTGGTATTGGGGCATCGGAGCCCCAGCATTTT.

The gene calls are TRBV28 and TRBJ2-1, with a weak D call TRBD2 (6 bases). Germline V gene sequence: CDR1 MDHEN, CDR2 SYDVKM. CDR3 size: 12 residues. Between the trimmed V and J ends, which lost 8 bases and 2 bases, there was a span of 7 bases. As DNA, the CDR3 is TGTGCCAGCGGGAGGACCTACAATGAGCAGTTCTTC. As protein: CASGRTYNEQFF.

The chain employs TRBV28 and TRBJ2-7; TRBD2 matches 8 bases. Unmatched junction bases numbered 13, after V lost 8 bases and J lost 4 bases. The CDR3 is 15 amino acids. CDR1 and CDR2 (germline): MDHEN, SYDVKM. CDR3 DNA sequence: TGTGCCAGCTACGGGGGGGGAACCGGTCCGTACGAGCAGTACTTC. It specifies CASYGGGTGPYEQYF.

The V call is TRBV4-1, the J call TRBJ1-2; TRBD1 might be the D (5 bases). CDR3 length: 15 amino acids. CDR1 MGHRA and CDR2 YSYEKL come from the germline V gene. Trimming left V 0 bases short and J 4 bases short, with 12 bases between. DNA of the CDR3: TGCGCCAGCAGCCAAGACAGACAGAGGCTCTATGGCTACACCTTC. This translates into CASSQDRQRLYGYTF.

The CDR3: CASGLSNTEAFF. CDR3 in DNA: TGTGCCAGCGGGCTATCGAACACTGAAGCTTTCTTT. This sequence joins TRBV3-1 (or the pseudogene TRBV3-2) and TRBJ1-1; D is unresolved. The CDR3 contains 12 residues. The germline gives CDR1 LGHDT, CDR2 YNNKEL (reference sequence). The V and J ends lost 8 bases and 1 base respectively, with 8 bases between them.

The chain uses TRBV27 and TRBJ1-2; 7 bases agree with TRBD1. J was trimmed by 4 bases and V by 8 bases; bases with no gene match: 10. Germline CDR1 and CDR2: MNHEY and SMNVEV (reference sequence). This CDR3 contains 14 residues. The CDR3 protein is CASGLQGRTYGYTF. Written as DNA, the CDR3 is TGTGCCAGCGGGCTACAGGGGCGCACCTATGGCTACACCTTC.

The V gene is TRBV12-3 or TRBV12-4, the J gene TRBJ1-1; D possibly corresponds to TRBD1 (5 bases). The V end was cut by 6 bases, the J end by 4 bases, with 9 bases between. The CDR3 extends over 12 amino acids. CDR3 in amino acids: CASSTGGTEAFF. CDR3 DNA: TGTGCCAGCAGCACCGGGGGCACTGAAGCTTTCTTT.

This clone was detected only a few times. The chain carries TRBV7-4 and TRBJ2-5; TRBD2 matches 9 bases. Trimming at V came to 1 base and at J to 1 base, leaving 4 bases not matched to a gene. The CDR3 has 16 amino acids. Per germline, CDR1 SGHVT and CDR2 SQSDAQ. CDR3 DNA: TGTGCCAGCAGCTTAGGGGCTAGCGGGGTCCAAGAGACCCAGTACTTC. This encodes CASSLGASGVQETQYF. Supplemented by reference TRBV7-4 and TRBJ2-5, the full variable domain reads GAGVSQSPRYKVAKRGRDVALRCDSISGHVTLYWYRQTLGQGSEVLTYSQSDAQRDKSGRPSGRFSAERPERSVSTLKIQRTEQGDSAVYLCASSLGASGVQETQYFGPGTRLLVL.

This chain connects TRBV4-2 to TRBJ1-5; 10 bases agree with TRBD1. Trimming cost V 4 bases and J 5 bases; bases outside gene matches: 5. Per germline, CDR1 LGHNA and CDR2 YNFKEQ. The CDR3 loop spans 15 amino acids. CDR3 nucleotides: TGTGCCAGCAGCCGACGGACAGGGGGGGATCAGCCCCAGCATTTT. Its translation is CASSRRTGGDQPQHF.

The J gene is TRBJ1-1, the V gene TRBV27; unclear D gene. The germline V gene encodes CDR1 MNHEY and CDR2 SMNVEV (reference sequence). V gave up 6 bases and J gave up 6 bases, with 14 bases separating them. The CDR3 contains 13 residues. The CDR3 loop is CASRRPFTAEAFF. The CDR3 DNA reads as TGTGCCAGCAGGCGTCCATTTACGGCTGAAGCTTTCTTT.